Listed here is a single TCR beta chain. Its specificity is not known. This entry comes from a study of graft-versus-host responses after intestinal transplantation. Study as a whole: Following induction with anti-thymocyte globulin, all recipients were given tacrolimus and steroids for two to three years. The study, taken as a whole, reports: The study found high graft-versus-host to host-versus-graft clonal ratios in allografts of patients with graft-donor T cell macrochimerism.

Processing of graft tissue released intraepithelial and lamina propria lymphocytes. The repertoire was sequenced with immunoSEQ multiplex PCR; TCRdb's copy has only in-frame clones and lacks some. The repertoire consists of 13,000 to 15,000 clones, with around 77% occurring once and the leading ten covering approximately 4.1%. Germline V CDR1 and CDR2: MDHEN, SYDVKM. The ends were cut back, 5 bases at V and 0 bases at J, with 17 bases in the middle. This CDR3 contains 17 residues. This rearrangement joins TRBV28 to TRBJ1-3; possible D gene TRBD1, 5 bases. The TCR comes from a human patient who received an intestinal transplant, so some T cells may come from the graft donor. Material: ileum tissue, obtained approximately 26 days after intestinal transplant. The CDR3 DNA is TGTGCCAGCAGTACCCCGGGGGAGGGGAGCTCTGGAAACACCATATATTTT. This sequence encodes CASSTPGEGSSGNTIYF.